A selection of T cell receptor beta chains follows, all from one sample in a study of blood T cell repertoires in COVID-19. Only in-frame clones appear in the TCRdb table, and some are missing; sequencing was by immunoSEQ multiplex PCR. The sample shows approximately 190,000 clones, roughly 82% of them seen only once. Sequencing was performed on peripheral blood. These receptors originate from a woman under 40 with acute or convalescent COVID-19. Both conserved end residues are part of each CDR3. The D gene is left open where the match is weak. A row's size may be missing; if present it is once, few, many or a size class.

J gene: TRBJ1-2; clone size: NA; D gene: NA; V gene: TRBV7-9; CDR3 DNA: TGTGCCAGCAGCATAGGAGGTACGGGAGGGTATGGCTACACCTTC; CDR3 protein: CASSIGGTGGYGYTF
J gene: TRBJ2-5; clone size: NA; D gene: TRBD1; V gene: TRBV3-1/TRBV3-2; CDR3 DNA: TGTGCCAGCAGCGGGACACAGGGGGCCGGGACCCAGTACTTC; CDR3 protein: CASSGTQGAGTQYF
J gene: TRBJ1-6; clone size: few; D gene: NA; V gene: TRBV5-6; CDR3 DNA: TGTGCCAGCAGCTTGTACAGGATTAATTCACCCCTCCACTTT; CDR3 protein: CASSLYRINSPLHF
J gene: TRBJ2-2; clone size: NA; D gene: TRBD2; V gene: TRBV6-6; CDR3 DNA: TGTGCCAGCAGTCTTACTAGCGGGGGGCGTGCTTCGATCAACACCGGGGAGCTGTTTTTT; CDR3 protein: CASSLTSGGRASINTGELFF
J gene: TRBJ2-7; clone size: NA; D gene: TRBD2; V gene: TRBV30; CDR3 DNA: TGTGCCTGGAGGGATAGCGGGAGTACCGAGCAGTACTTC; CDR3 protein: CAWRDSGSTEQYF
J gene: TRBJ2-5; clone size: NA; D gene: TRBD1; V gene: TRBV5-1; CDR3 DNA: TGCGCCAGCAGCCGGAGCCGGGACAGCTCTCAAGTGGCCCAGTACTTC; CDR3 protein: CASSRSRDSSQVAQYF
J gene: TRBJ1-1; clone size: NA; D gene: NA; V gene: TRBV28; CDR3 DNA: TGTGCCACCGCTGGGCGGGGGGCTGAAGCTTTCTTT; CDR3 protein: CATAGRGAEAFF
J gene: TRBJ1-1; clone size: NA; D gene: NA; V gene: TRBV19; CDR3 DNA: TGTGCCAGTAGTGACATCGGGGGTCCCACTGAAGCTTTCTTT; CDR3 protein: CASSDIGGPTEAFF
J gene: TRBJ2-7; clone size: many; D gene: TRBD2; V gene: TRBV19; CDR3 DNA: TGTGCCAGTAGTATTAGCGGGACTAGCGGCACCTACGAGCAGTACTTC; CDR3 protein: CASSISGTSGTYEQYF
J gene: TRBJ1-1; clone size: NA; D gene: NA; V gene: TRBV5-4; CDR3 DNA: TGTGCCAGCAGCTTCCCGGGCGGACAGAACACTGAAGCTTTCTTT; CDR3 protein: CASSFPGGQNTEAFF
J gene: TRBJ2-3; clone size: NA; D gene: NA; V gene: TRBV11-2; CDR3 DNA: TGTGCCAGCAGCTCCCTATCCTCGGTTAAGTACACAGATACGCAGTATTTT; CDR3 protein: CASSSLSSVKYTDTQYF
J gene: TRBJ2-5; clone size: NA; D gene: NA; V gene: TRBV6-2/TRBV6-3; CDR3 DNA: TGTGCCAGCAGCCTTATAAAAGAGACCCAGTACTTC; CDR3 protein: CASSLIKETQYF
J gene: TRBJ1-2; clone size: NA; D gene: TRBD1; V gene: TRBV11-2; CDR3 DNA: TGTGCCAGCAGCTCCGTTCGGGACAGGGTTCGCAACTATGGCTACACCTTC; CDR3 protein: CASSSVRDRVRNYGYTF
J gene: TRBJ2-5; clone size: NA; D gene: TRBD2; V gene: TRBV6-2/TRBV6-3; CDR3 DNA: TGTGCCAGCAGTTACTCGGCTAGCGGGCTCCAAGAGACCCAGTACTTC; CDR3 protein: CASSYSASGLQETQYF
J gene: TRBJ2-7; clone size: NA; D gene: TRBD1; V gene: TRBV19; CDR3 DNA: TGTGCCAGTAGTACGCCGGGACAGGCCTCCTACGAGCAGTACTTC; CDR3 protein: CASSTPGQASYEQYF
J gene: TRBJ2-7; clone size: NA; D gene: NA; V gene: TRBV29-1; CDR3 DNA: TGCAGCGTTGAAACAGACTACTACGAGCAGTACTTC; CDR3 protein: CSVETDYYEQYF
J gene: TRBJ1-2; clone size: NA; D gene: NA; V gene: TRBV5-6; CDR3 DNA: TGTGCCAGCAGCTGGGCATCCGTGGGCTATGGCTACACCTTC; CDR3 protein: CASSWASVGYGYTF
J gene: TRBJ2-4; clone size: NA; D gene: NA; V gene: TRBV3-1/TRBV3-2; CDR3 DNA: TGTGCCAGCAGCCAAGTTAGGACGACGGGGTCGGCCAAAAACATTCAGTACTTC; CDR3 protein: CASSQVRTTGSAKNIQYF
J gene: TRBJ1-1; clone size: NA; D gene: NA; V gene: TRBV5-4; CDR3 DNA: TGTGCCAGCAGCTCAGGACTGGGGACTGAAGCTTTCTTT; CDR3 protein: CASSSGLGTEAFF
J gene: TRBJ2-1; clone size: few; D gene: NA; V gene: TRBV4-2; CDR3 DNA: TGTGCCAGCAGCCAAGACGCCCTAGCACTTAACAATGAGCAGTTCTTC; CDR3 protein: CASSQDALALNNEQFF
J gene: TRBJ2-2; clone size: NA; D gene: NA; V gene: TRBV11-2; CDR3 DNA: TGTGCCAGCAGCTTGGCCAAGGGAGGACTTCTTACCGGGGAGCTGTTTTTT; CDR3 protein: CASSLAKGGLLTGELFF
J gene: TRBJ2-7; clone size: once; D gene: NA; V gene: TRBV6-5; CDR3 DNA: TGTGCCAGCAGCCCAACCGACATAGACGGGCAGTACTTC; CDR3 protein: CASSPTDIDGQYF
J gene: TRBJ1-5; clone size: NA; D gene: NA; V gene: TRBV6-1; CDR3 DNA: TGTGCCAGCAGTGAAGTGGGCCGCAATCAGCCCCAGCATTTT; CDR3 protein: CASSEVGRNQPQHF
J gene: TRBJ2-2; clone size: once; D gene: NA; V gene: TRBV27; CDR3 DNA: TGTGCCAGCAGTTTCTCGGGGACCGGGGAGCTGTTTTTT; CDR3 protein: CASSFSGTGELFF
J gene: TRBJ2-4; clone size: NA; D gene: TRBD2; V gene: TRBV28; CDR3 DNA: TGTGCCAGCAGTGGGACTAGCGGGGGGCTGGGAAACATTCAGTACTTC; CDR3 protein: CASSGTSGGLGNIQYF
J gene: TRBJ1-3; clone size: NA; D gene: NA; V gene: TRBV4-1; CDR3 DNA: TGCGCCAGCAGCCCCGGCGAGGCCGAAAACACCATATATTTT; CDR3 protein: CASSPGEAENTIYF
J gene: TRBJ1-1; clone size: few; D gene: NA; V gene: TRBV5-4; CDR3 DNA: TGTGCCAGCAGCTTGCGAGGGGGCACTGAAGCTTTCTTT; CDR3 protein: CASSLRGGTEAFF
J gene: TRBJ2-7; clone size: NA; D gene: NA; V gene: TRBV28; CDR3 DNA: TGTGCCAGCAGTCCCCTGGACAGAGTCTACGAGCAGTACTTC; CDR3 protein: CASSPLDRVYEQYF
J gene: TRBJ2-7; clone size: NA; D gene: NA; V gene: TRBV7-9; CDR3 DNA: TGTGCCAGCAGTCAAGGTACGGGGTTGAACTTC; CDR3 protein: CASSQGTGLNF
J gene: TRBJ2-2; clone size: NA; D gene: NA; V gene: TRBV7-6; CDR3 DNA: TGTGCCAGCAGCTTAGGGATAGGGGTCACCGGGGAGCTGTTTTTT; CDR3 protein: CASSLGIGVTGELFF
J gene: TRBJ1-1; clone size: NA; D gene: TRBD1; V gene: TRBV7-9; CDR3 DNA: TGTGCCAGCAGCACCCGGGACAGCAACACTGAAGCTTTCTTT; CDR3 protein: CASSTRDSNTEAFF
J gene: TRBJ2-7; clone size: NA; D gene: NA; V gene: TRBV3-1/TRBV3-2; CDR3 DNA: TGTGCCAGCAGCCCCCAGTACGGCAGGGATCACGAGCAGTACTTC; CDR3 protein: CASSPQYGRDHEQYF
J gene: TRBJ1-1; clone size: NA; D gene: NA; V gene: TRBV12-3/TRBV12-4; CDR3 DNA: TGTGCCAGCAGGTTTGGAGCGAACACTGAAGCTTTCTTT; CDR3 protein: CASRFGANTEAFF
J gene: TRBJ1-2; clone size: NA; D gene: NA; V gene: TRBV30; CDR3 DNA: TGTGCCTGGGACCGGGACACCTACTATGGCTACACCTTC; CDR3 protein: CAWDRDTYYGYTF
J gene: TRBJ1-4; clone size: NA; D gene: NA; V gene: TRBV6-5; CDR3 DNA: TGTGCCAGCAGCCGCACACGGGTTCCGGGTGAAAAGATGTTTTTT; CDR3 protein: CASSRTRVPGEKMFF